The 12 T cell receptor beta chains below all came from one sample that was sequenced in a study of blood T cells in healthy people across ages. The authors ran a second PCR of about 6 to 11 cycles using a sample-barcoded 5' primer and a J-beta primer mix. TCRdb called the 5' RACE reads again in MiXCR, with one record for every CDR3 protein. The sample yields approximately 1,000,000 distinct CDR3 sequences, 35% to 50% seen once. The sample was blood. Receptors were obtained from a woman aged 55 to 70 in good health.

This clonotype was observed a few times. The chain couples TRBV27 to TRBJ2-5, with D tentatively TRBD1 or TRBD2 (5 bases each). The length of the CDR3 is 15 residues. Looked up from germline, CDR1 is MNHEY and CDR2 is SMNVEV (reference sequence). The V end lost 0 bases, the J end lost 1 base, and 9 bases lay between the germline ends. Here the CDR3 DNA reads TGTGCCAGCAGTTTATCCCCGGGACCCCAAGAGACCCAGTACTTC. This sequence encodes CASSLSPGPQETQYF.

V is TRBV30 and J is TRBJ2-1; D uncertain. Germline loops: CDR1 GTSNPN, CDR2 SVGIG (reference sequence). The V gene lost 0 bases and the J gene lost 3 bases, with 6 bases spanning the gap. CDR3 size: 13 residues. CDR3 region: CAWSVLRYNEQFF. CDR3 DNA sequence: TGTGCCTGGAGTGTACTCCGCTACAATGAGCAGTTCTTC.

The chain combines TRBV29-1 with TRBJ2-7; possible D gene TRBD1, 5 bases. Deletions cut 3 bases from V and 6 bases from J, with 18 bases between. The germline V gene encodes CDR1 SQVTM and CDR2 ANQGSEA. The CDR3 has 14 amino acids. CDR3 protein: CSVDPSGISGEQYF. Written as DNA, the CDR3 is TGCAGCGTTGACCCTTCAGGGATCTCGGGCGAGCAGTACTTC.

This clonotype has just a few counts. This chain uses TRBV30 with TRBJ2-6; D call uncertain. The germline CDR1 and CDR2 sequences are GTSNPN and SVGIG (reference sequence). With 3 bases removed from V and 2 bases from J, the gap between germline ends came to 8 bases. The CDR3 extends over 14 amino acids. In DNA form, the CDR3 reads TGTGCCTGGAGCCTGGTAGCTGGGGCCAACGTCCTGACTTTC. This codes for CAWSLVAGANVLTF.

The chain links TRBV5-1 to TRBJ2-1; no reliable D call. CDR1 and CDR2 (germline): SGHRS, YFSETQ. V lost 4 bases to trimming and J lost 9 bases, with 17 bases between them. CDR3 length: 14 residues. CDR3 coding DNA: TGCGCCAGCAGCATAACCGGGCCCCGAGGTGAGCAGTTCTTC. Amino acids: CASSITGPRGEQFF.

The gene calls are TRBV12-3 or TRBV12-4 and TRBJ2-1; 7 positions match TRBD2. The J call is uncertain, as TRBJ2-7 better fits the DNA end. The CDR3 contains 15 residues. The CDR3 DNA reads TGTGCCAGCAGTTCCCACGGCGGGAGCCGTTACGAGCAGTACTTC. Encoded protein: CASSSHGGSRYEQYF.

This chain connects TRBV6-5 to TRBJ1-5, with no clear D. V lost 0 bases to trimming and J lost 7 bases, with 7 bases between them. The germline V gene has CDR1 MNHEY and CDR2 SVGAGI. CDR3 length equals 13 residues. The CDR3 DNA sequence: TGTGCCAGCAGTTACTCGCTATCCCAGCCCCAGCATTTT. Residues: CASSYSLSQPQHF.

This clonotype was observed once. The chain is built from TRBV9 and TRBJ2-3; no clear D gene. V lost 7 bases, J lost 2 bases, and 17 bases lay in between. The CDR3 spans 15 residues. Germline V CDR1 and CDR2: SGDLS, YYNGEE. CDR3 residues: CASLELSYDTDTQYF. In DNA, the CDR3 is TGTGCCAGCTTAGAATTAAGCTACGACACAGATACGCAGTATTTT.

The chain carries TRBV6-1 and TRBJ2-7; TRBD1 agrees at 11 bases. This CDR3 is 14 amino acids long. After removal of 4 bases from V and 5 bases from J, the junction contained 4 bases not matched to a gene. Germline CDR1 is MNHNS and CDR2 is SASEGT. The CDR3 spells CASSAGQGADEQYF. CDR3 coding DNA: TGTGCCAGCAGTGCTGGACAGGGGGCGGACGAGCAGTACTTC.

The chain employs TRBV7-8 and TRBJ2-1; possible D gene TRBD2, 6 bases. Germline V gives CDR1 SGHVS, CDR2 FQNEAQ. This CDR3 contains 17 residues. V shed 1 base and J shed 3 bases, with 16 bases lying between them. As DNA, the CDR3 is TGTGCCAGCAGCTTAGTAGCGGTAGACCCTTTCTACAATGAGCAGTTCTTC. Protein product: CASSLVAVDPFYNEQFF.

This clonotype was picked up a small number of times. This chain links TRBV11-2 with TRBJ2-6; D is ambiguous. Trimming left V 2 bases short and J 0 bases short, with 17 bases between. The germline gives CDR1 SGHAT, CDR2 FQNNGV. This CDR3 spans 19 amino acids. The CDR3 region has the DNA TGTGCCAGCAGCTTATCCCCACGTAAGGCAATCTCTGGGGCCAACGTCCTGACTTTC. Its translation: CASSLSPRKAISGANVLTF.

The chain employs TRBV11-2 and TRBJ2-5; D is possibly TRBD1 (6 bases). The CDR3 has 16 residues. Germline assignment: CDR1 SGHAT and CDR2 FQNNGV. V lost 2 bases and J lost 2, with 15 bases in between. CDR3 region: CASSLSKLRGQETQYF. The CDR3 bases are TGTGCCAGCAGCTTAAGCAAGCTCAGGGGACAAGAGACCCAGTACTTC.